These 8 T cell receptor beta chains were all obtained from the same sample, sequenced in a study of cytomegalovirus exposure and HLA in healthy donors. PCR primers comprised 60 Vbeta and 13 Jbeta primers. Clones were sequenced by immunoSEQ multiplex PCR, and TCRdb holds only the in-frame ones, with some missing. The sample has roughly 130,000 clones; approximately 80% are singletons. The source material was PBMCs. The receptors originated from a male donor in good health and CMV-seropositive.

This clone is a singleton in its sample. In nucleotides, the CDR3 is TGTGCCAGCAGCGCCAAGCGGGATGAAGCTTTCTTT. Amino acid sequence: CASSAKRDEAFF. The V and J genes are TRBV7-9 and TRBJ1-1; D is unclear. Germline-derived CDR1 and CDR2 are SEHNR and FQNEAQ (reference sequence). The CDR3 is 12 amino acids. The germline V and J ends were trimmed by 5 bases and 7 bases, with 11 bases remaining between them.

The chain employs TRBV10-3 and TRBJ2-5; D call uncertain. This CDR3 has 12 residues. Germline CDR1 is ENHRY and CDR2 is SYGVKD. The V end lost 3 bases, the J end lost 5 bases, and 7 bases lay between the germline ends. CDR3 loop: CAISDRLETQYF. Written as DNA, the CDR3 is TGTGCCATCAGTGACAGGTTGGAGACCCAGTACTTC.

The chain carries TRBV6-4 and TRBJ1-2; D is perhaps TRBD1 (5 bases). The ends were cut back, 3 bases at V and 7 bases at J, with 18 bases in the middle. Looked up from germline, CDR1 is MRHNA and CDR2 is SNTAGT. The CDR3 covers 15 residues. CDR3 region: CASSEVSGRSSGYTF. The CDR3 DNA is TGTGCCAGCAGTGAGGTCTCAGGGAGGAGTTCTGGCTACACCTTC.

The J gene is TRBJ2-7, the V gene TRBV27; 9 bases are shared with TRBD1. Germline CDR1 reads MNHEY; CDR2 reads SMNVEV (reference sequence). This CDR3 region has 13 residues. The ends lost 8 bases at V and 5 bases at J; junction bases unmatched: 7. The CDR3 loop is CASSRDRVNEQYF. In DNA, the CDR3 is TGTGCCAGCTCCCGGGACAGGGTCAACGAGCAGTACTTC.

The chain employs TRBV6-4 and TRBJ1-5, with TRBD1 as a possible D gene (6 bases). From germline, CDR1 is MRHNA and CDR2 SNTAGT. The CDR3 extends over 15 amino acids. V dropped 4 bases and J dropped 1 base, with 11 bases sitting between them. CDR3 DNA sequence: TGTGCCAGCAGTGCGACAGGAGAGAGCAATCAGCCCCAGCATTTT. Translating gives CASSATGESNQPQHF.

This clone was counted only a few times. The chain links TRBV2 to TRBJ1-1; no reliable D call. The CDR3 sequence is 13 residues long. From germline, CDR1 is SNHLY and CDR2 FYNNEI. Deletions cut 8 bases from V and 1 base from J, with 11 bases between. In nucleotides, the CDR3 is TGTGCCAGCGCCAGTAGCCGGAACACTGAAGCTTTCTTT. This codes for CASASSRNTEAFF.

The chain links TRBV18 to TRBJ2-1, with D hard to call. The CDR3 extends over 13 amino acids. V was clipped by 3 bases and J by 6 bases, with 9 bases between them. From germline, CDR1 is KGHSH and CDR2 LQKENI. The CDR3 DNA is TGTGCCAGCTCACCTGAGCGAGGCAATGAGCAGTTCTTC. It yields the protein CASSPERGNEQFF. The full variable domain, in which reference TRBV18 and TRBJ2-1 provide the parts outside the CDR3, is NAGVMQNPRHLVRRRGQEARLRCSPMKGHSHVYWYRQLPEEGLKFMVYLQKENIIDESGMPKERFSAEFPKEGPSILRIQQVVRGDSAAYFCASSPERGNEQFFGPGTRLTVL.

The chain couples TRBV27 to TRBJ2-6; D is perhaps TRBD1 (6 bases). V shed 5 bases and J shed 2 bases, with 13 bases lying between them. The CDR3 has 16 amino acids. Germline loops: CDR1 MNHEY, CDR2 SMNVEV (reference sequence). Here the CDR3 DNA reads TGTGCCAGCAGTCTGACAGGCGGGCCTGGGGCCAACGTCCTGACTTTC. Translated: CASSLTGGPGANVLTF.